This TCR beta chain was found in a study of T cells in Graves' hyperthyroidism and ophthalmopathy. The CDR3 consists of 15 residues. CDR1 is SGDLS and CDR2 is YYNGEE in the germline V gene. Between the trimmed V and J ends, which lost 4 bases and 1 base, there was a span of 14 bases. This clonotype was found a few times. There were TCR beta CDR3 regions amplified from RNA transcripts. HTBI primers were employed in a first-round RT-PCR of the TCR CDR3. MiXCR was run by TCRdb on the multiplex PCR reads, yielding one entry per CDR3 protein. The sample includes 460,000 or so distinct CDR3 sequences, about an eighth seen only once; the top ten take less than 20%.

This receptor was taken from a woman aged 18-29 years with Graves' hyperthyroidism. Input material: blood. The chain recombines TRBV9 with TRBJ1-2; D gene unclear. The DNA for the CDR3 is TGTGCCAGCAGCCCTCGTCAAACAAGTAACTATGGCTACACCTTC. This translates into CASSPRQTSNYGYTF.